This T cell receptor (beta chain) derives from a study of sequential checkpoint blockade in melanoma. Study-level background: Arm A got nivolumab then ipilimumab; arm B the reverse, 1:1. Matched biopsies came pretreatment and at week 13 for approximately 21 patients.

Specified treatment: randomized to nivolumab then ipilimumab (arm A) or the reverse (arm B). Sequencing used immunoSEQ multiplex PCR; TCRdb keeps in-frame clones, though not all of them. The sample has roughly 36,000 clones, under 35% seen once. This CDR3 has 15 amino acids. Trimming pared 3 bases from V and 1 base from J, leaving 11 bases between. Germline assignment: CDR1 SGHRS and CDR2 YFSETQ. The chain employs TRBV5-1 and TRBJ2-1, with D maybe TRBD2 (6 bases). This sequence originates from a human donor with melanoma. The sequencing used tumor tissue (inferred from file names), collected from a patient given nivolumab and ipilimumab in sequence. CDR3: CASSYLAPSYNEQFF. Written as DNA, the CDR3 is TGCGCCAGCAGCTATCTAGCGCCTTCCTACAATGAGCAGTTCTTC.